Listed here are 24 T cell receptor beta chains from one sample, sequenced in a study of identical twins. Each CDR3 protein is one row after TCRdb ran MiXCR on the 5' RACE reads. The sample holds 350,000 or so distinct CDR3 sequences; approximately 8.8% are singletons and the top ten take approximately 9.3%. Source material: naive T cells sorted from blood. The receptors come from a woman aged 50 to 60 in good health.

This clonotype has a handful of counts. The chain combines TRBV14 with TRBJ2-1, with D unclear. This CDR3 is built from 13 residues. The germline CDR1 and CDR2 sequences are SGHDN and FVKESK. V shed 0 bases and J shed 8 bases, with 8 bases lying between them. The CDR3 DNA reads TGTGCCAGCAGCCAAGAAATCGGTGATGAGCAGTTCTTC. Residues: CASSQEIGDEQFF. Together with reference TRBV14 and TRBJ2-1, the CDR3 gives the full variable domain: EAGVTQFPSHSVIEKGQTVTLRCDPISGHDNLYWYRRVMGKEIKFLLHFVKESKQDESGMPNNRFLAERTGGTYSTLKVQPAELEDSGVYFCASSQEIGDEQFFGPGTRLTVL.

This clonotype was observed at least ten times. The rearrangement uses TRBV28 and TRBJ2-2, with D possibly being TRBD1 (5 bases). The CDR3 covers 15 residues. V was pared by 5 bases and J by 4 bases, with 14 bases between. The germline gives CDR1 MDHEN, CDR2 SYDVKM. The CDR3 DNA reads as TGTGCCAGCAGTGGGGCTAGGAGACTCACCGGGGAGCTGTTTTTT. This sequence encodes CASSGARRLTGELFF.

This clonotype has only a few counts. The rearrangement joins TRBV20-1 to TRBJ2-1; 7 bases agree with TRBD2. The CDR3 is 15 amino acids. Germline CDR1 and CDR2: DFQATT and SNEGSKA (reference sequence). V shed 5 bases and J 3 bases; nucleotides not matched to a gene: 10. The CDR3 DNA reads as TGCAGTGCTCAATCTCTTCGGGAGGTCTACAATGAGCAGTTCTTC. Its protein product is CSAQSLREVYNEQFF.

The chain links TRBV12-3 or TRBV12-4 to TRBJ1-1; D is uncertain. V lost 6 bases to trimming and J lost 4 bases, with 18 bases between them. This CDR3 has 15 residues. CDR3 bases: TGTGCCAGCAGCCCATGGGCCTCAACGAGCACTGAAGCTTTCTTT. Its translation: CASSPWASTSTEAFF.

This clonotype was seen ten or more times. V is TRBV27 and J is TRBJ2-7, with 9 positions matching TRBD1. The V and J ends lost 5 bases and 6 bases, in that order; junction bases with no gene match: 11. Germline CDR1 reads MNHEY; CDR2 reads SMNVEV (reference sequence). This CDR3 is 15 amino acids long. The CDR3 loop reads CASSPRGQGFFEQYV. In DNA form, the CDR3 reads TGTGCCAGCAGTCCAAGGGGACAGGGATTTTTCGAGCAGTACGTC.

The chain's CDR3 is CASRIERVGTYEQYF. The DNA for the CDR3 is TGTGCCAGCAGGATCGAACGGGTCGGAACCTACGAGCAGTACTTC. The chain joins TRBV7-8 to TRBJ2-7; D ambiguous. CDR1 is SGHVS, CDR2 FQNEAQ, per germline. The length of the CDR3 is 15 residues. The V and J ends lost 6 bases and 2 bases respectively, with 17 bases between them.

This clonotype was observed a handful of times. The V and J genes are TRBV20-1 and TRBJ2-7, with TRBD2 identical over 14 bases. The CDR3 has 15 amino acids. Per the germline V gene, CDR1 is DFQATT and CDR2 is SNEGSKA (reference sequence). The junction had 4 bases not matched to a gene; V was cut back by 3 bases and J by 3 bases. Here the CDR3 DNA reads TGCAGTGCTAGCGGGACTAGCGGGAGCATCTACGAGCAGTACTTC. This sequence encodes CSASGTSGSIYEQYF.

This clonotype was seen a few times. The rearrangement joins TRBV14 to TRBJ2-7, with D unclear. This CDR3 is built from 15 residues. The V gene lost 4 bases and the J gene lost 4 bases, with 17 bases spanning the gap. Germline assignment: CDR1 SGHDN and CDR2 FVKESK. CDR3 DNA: TGTGCCAGCAGCCCGCTCAGCAGCGCTACATACGAGCAGTACGTC. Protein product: CASSPLSSATYEQYV.

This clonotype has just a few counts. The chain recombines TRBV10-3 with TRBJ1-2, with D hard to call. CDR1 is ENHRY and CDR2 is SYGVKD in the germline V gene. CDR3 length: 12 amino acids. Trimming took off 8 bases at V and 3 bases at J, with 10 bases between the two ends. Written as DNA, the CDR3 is TGTGCCATCCAACGGGCGGACTATGGCTACACCTTC. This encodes CAIQRADYGYTF.

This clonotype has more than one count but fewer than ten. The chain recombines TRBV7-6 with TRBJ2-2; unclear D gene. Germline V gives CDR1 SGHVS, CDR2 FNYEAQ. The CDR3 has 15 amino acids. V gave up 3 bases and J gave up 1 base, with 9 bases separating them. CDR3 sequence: CASSFQDGNTGELFF. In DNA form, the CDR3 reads TGTGCCAGCAGCTTCCAGGACGGGAACACCGGGGAGCTGTTTTTT.

The chain's CDR3 is CASSTTGGVYEQYV. The CDR3 region has the DNA TGTGCCAGCAGTACGACAGGGGGAGTCTACGAGCAGTACGTC. V usage is TRBV12-3 or TRBV12-4 and J usage is TRBJ2-7; 9 bases fit TRBD1. CDR3 length equals 14 residues. The ends lost 5 bases at V and 3 bases at J; junction bases unmatched: 5.

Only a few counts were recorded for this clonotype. CDR3 bases: TGCAGTGCTTCCGCTGGAGATACGCAGTATTTT. Its protein is CSASAGDTQYF. V usage is TRBV20-1 and J usage is TRBJ2-3, with D hard to call. The V gene's germline CDR1 is DFQATT and CDR2 SNEGSKA (reference sequence). V was trimmed by 5 bases and J by 5 bases, leaving 8 bases between them. The CDR3 spans 11 residues.

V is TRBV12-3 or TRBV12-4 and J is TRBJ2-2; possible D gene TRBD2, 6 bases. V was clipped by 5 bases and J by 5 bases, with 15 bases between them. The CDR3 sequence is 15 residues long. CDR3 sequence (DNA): TGTGCCAGCAGTACCCGACTAGTGAGGACCGGGGAGCTGTTTTTT. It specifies CASSTRLVRTGELFF.

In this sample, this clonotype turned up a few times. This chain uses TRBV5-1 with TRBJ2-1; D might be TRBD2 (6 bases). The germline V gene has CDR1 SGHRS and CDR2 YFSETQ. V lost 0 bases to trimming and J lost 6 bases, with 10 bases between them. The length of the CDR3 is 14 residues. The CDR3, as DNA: TGCGCCAGCAGCTTGGTGGAGGGCCTCAATGAGCAGTTCTTC. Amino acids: CASSLVEGLNEQFF. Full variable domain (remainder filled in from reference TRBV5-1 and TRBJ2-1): KAGVTQTPRYLIKTRGQQVTLSCSPISGHRSVSWYQQTPGQGLQFLFEYFSETQRNKGNFPGRFSGRQFSNSRSEMNVSTLELGDSALYLCASSLVEGLNEQFFGPGTRLTVL.

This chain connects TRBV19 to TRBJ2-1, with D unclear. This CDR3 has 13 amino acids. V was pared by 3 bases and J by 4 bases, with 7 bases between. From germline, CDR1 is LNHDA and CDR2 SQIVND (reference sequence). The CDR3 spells CASSISPYNEQFF. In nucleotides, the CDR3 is TGTGCCAGTAGTATTTCCCCATACAATGAGCAGTTCTTC.

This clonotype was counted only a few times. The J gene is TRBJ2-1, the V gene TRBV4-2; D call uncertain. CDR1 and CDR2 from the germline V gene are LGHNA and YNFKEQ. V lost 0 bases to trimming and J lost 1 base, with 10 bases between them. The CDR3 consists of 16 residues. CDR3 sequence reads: CASSQDRADSYNEQFF. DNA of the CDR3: TGTGCCAGCAGCCAAGATCGGGCAGATTCCTACAATGAGCAGTTCTTC.

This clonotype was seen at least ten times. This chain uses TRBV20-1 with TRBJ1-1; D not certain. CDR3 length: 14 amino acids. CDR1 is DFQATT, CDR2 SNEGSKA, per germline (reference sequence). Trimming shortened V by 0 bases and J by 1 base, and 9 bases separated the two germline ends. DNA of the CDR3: TGCAGTGCTAGAGAGCGGGTCGGGAACACTGAAGCTTTCTTT. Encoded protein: CSARERVGNTEAFF.

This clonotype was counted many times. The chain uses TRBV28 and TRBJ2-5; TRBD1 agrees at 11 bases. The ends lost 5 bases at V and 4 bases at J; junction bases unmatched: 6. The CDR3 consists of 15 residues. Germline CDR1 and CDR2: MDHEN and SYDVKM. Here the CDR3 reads CASSPSGTGGETQYF. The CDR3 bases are TGTGCCAGCAGTCCCTCAGGGACAGGGGGAGAGACCCAGTACTTC.

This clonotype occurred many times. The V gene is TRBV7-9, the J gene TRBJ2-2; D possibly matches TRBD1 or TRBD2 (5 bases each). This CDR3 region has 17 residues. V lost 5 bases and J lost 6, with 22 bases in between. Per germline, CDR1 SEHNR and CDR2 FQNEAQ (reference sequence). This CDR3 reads CASSLTLTGPGAGELFF. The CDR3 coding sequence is TGTGCCAGCAGCCTAACCCTCACAGGTCCCGGGGCCGGGGAGCTGTTTTTT.

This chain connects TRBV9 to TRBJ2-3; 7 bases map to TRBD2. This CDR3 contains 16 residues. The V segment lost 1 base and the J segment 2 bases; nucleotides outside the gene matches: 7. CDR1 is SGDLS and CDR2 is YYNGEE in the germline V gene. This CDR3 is CASSVSPSGNTDTQYF. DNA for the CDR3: TGTGCCAGCAGCGTATCCCCTAGCGGAAACACAGATACGCAGTATTTT.

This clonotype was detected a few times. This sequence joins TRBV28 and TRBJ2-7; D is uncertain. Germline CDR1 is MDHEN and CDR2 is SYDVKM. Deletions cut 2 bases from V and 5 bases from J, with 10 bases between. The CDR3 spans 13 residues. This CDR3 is CASSLSSEHEQYV. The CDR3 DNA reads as TGTGCCAGCAGTTTAAGCTCAGAACACGAGCAGTACGTC.

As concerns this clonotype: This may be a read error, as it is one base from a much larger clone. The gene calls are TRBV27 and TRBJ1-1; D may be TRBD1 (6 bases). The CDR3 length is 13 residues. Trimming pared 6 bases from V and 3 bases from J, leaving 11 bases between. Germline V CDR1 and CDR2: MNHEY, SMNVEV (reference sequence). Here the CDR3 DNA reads TGTGCCAGCAGGATACAGGGTTACACTGAAGCTTTCTTT. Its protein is CASRIQGYTEAFF.

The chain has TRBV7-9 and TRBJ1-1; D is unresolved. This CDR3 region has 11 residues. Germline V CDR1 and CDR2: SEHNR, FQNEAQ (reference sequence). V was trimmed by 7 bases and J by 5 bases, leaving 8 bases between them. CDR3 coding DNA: TGTGCCAGCACCGTTGGAACTGAAGCTTTCTTT. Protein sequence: CASTVGTEAFF.

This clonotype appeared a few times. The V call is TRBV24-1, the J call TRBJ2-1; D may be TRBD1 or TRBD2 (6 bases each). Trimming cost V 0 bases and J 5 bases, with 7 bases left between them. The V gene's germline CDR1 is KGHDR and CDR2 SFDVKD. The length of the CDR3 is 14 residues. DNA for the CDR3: TGTGCCACCAGTGATTTGAGGGGGGACAATGAGCAGTTCTTC. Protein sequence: CATSDLRGDNEQFF.